This TCR beta chain is from a study of T cell repertoires in cytomegalovirus infection. Study at large: Recently identified HLA-C-restricted CMV epitopes were used, and well-studied HLA-B-restricted CMV epitopes were used as well. Both a matching HLA type and CMV infection were indicated by public TCR beta signatures. General study points: There were HLA-C-restricted CMV-specific TCR beta clonotypes dominating the ex vivo response.

As regards this clonotype: The antigen remains unidentified.

MiXCR, run by TCRdb on the reads, gives a single entry per CDR3 protein. The profile shows about 830,000 distinct CDR3 sequences, less than 35% of them singletons. J was trimmed by 4 bases and V by 7 bases; bases with no gene match: 8. Germline CDR1 is MNHNY and CDR2 is SVGAGI (reference sequence). The CDR3 covers 15 residues. The chain joins TRBV6-6 to TRBJ2-1; 9 bases align to TRBD1. The clonotype comes from a human donor in good health (CMV status not recorded). Some clones in this sample may be carry-over from other donors' samples. This specimen was cultured CD8+ T cells from PBMCs, taken from culture after CMV antigen stimulation. In DNA, the CDR3 is TGTGCCAGCACCGCCGACAGGGGGGTTTACAATGAGCAGTTCTTC. Translated, it gives CASTADRGVYNEQFF.